Below are 28 T cell receptor beta chains sequenced from a single sample in a study of blood T cell repertoires in COVID-19 (dated by TCRdb to 2018 to 2021). To prepare the library, the immunoSEQ multiplex PCR assay was applied. In TCRdb, the immuneACCESS table is reduced to in-frame sequences with V and J assigned. These tables do not hold every clone; where another copy was compared, an unresolved V gene accounts for under half, and the others remain unexplained. The sample table records roughly 100,000 clones; 70% to 75% of these occur just once. The ten largest clones add up to 0.75% to 1% of the sample. What was sequenced was peripheral blood. These TCRs come from a human donor with acute or convalescent COVID-19. The donor label of this sample is uncertain.

The rearrangement links TRBV6-1 to TRBJ1-6, with a tentative D call TRBD1 (6 bases). Germline CDR1 reads MNHNS; CDR2 reads SASEGT. The CDR3 totals 15 residues. Deletions cut 1 base from V and 10 bases from J, with 14 bases between. This CDR3 is CASSEGQAYRSPLHF. In nucleotides, the CDR3 is TGTGCCAGCAGTGAAGGACAGGCCTATAGGTCACCCCTCCACTTT.

The chain carries TRBV7-2 and TRBJ2-7; D perhaps matches TRBD1 (5 bases). CDR1 is SGHTA and CDR2 is FQGNSA in the germline V gene. The length of the CDR3 is 15 residues. V lost 4 bases to trimming and J lost 0 bases, with 13 bases between them. CDR3 residues: CASSSWGSSSYEQYF. CDR3 DNA sequence: TGTGCCAGCAGCTCCTGGGGCTCCTCCTCCTACGAGCAGTACTTC.

This chain joins TRBV3-1 (or the pseudogene TRBV3-2) and TRBJ1-1; 7 bases are a match to TRBD1. The germline V gene has CDR1 LGHDT and CDR2 YNNKEL (reference sequence). J was trimmed by 4 bases and V by 2 bases; bases with no gene match: 4. The CDR3 is 14 residues long. Written as DNA, the CDR3 is TGTGCCAGCAGCCAAAGGGGGCTGGGCACTGAAGCTTTCTTT. Protein: CASSQRGLGTEAFF.

This clone was seen just once. The genes are TRBV5-5 and TRBJ2-2, with a possible D match to TRBD1 (6 bases). There are 16 residues in the CDR3. Per germline, CDR1 SGHKS and CDR2 YYEKEE (reference sequence). V was clipped by 1 base and J by 6 bases, with 16 bases between them. In nucleotides, the CDR3 is TGTGCCAGCAGCTTGAGTGTCCAGGGGATTTCCGGGGAGCTGTTTTTT. Amino acids: CASSLSVQGISGELFF.

The chain uses TRBV30 and TRBJ2-5; 7 nucleotides agree with TRBD1. V lost 2 bases and J lost 5; bases outside the gene matches: 5. Germline V gene lookup returns CDR1 GTSNPN and CDR2 SVGIG (reference sequence). The CDR3 is 13 residues long. CDR3 sequence (DNA): TGTGCCTGGAGTTACAGGGGATACGAGACCCAGTACTTC. It is translated as CAWSYRGYETQYF.

A single count supports this clone. The chain is built from TRBV3-1 (or the pseudogene TRBV3-2) and TRBJ2-1; 8 bases agree with TRBD2. CDR1 LGHDT and CDR2 YNNKEL come from the germline V gene (reference sequence). This CDR3 is 15 amino acids long. V was clipped by 6 bases and J by 9 bases; unmatched bases: 13. CDR3 nucleotide sequence: TGTGCCAGCAGTCTAGGGCGGGGGGCTGGAGGTGAGCAGTTCTTC. It encodes CASSLGRGAGGEQFF.

The chain couples TRBV19 to TRBJ2-7; D remains ambiguous. The germline V gene encodes CDR1 LNHDA and CDR2 SQIVND (reference sequence). Trimming took 3 bases from V and 4 from J, leaving 7 bases between them. The CDR3 is 12 amino acids. The CDR3 nucleotides read TGTGCCAGTAGTATCTCCCCTTACGAGCAGTACTTC. It specifies CASSISPYEQYF.

In its sample, this clone was seen many times. The chain uses TRBV24-1 and TRBJ2-5; 7 bases agree with TRBD2. CDR3 length equals 11 residues. CDR1 is KGHDR, CDR2 SFDVKD, per germline. With V trimmed by 9 bases and J by 3 bases, 0 bases remained unmatched. As DNA, the CDR3 is TGTGCCACCGGGGGGGAAGAGACCCAGTACTTC. Its translation is CATGGEETQYF.

The CDR3 spells CASRQNTEAFF. In DNA form, the CDR3 reads TGCGCCAGCAGACAGAACACTGAAGCTTTCTTT. V and J are TRBV5-1 and TRBJ1-1; D not certain. This CDR3 has 11 residues. Germline V gene sequence: CDR1 SGHRS, CDR2 YFSETQ. V was pared by 5 bases and J by 1 base, with 3 bases between.

The rearrangement joins TRBV5-8 to TRBJ2-2; possible D gene TRBD1, 5 bases. Trimming pared 4 bases from V and 3 bases from J, leaving 7 bases between. This CDR3 is 13 amino acids long. Germline V gene sequence: CDR1 SGHTS, CDR2 YDEGEE. CDR3 protein: CASSRRDTGELFF. For the CDR3, the DNA is TGTGCCAGCAGCCGCAGGGACACCGGGGAGCTGTTTTTT.

The gene calls are TRBV29-1 and TRBJ2-3; 8 nucleotides match TRBD2. The CDR3 sequence is 13 residues long. J was trimmed by 5 bases and V by 2 bases; bases with no gene match: 3. Germline lookup yields CDR1 SQVTM and CDR2 ANQGSEA. The CDR3 loop is CSVEKSGGDTQYF. The CDR3 coding sequence is TGCAGCGTTGAAAAGAGCGGGGGAGATACGCAGTATTTT.

V gene TRBV19 combines with J gene TRBJ1-6; possible D gene TRBD1, 6 bases. Germline V gives CDR1 LNHDA, CDR2 SQIVND (reference sequence). The CDR3 contains 17 residues. The V end lost 6 bases, the J end lost 0 bases, and 15 bases lay between the germline ends. The CDR3 loop is CASRKSGGLSYNSPLHF. CDR3 nucleotide sequence: TGTGCCAGTAGAAAATCGGGGGGGCTCTCCTATAATTCACCCCTCCACTTT.

This chain connects TRBV5-1 to TRBJ2-2; 7 bases match TRBD1. V shed 4 bases, J shed 6 bases, and the junction held 9 bases outside the gene matches. CDR1 SGHRS and CDR2 YFSETQ come from the germline V gene. This CDR3 region has 15 residues. The CDR3, as DNA: TGCGCCAGCAGCCGTGGACAGGCGGAACCCGGGGAGCTGTTTTTT. It encodes CASSRGQAEPGELFF.

The chain is built from TRBV18 and TRBJ2-3; 9 nucleotides match TRBD1. V dropped 4 bases and J dropped 2; count of bases not matched to a gene: 4. The CDR3 has 15 amino acids. Germline assignment: CDR1 KGHSH and CDR2 LQKENI. The CDR3 DNA reads TGTGCCAGCTCACTGGACAGGGGTCCCACAGATACGCAGTATTTT. It is translated as CASSLDRGPTDTQYF.

The V gene is TRBV27, the J gene TRBJ1-2; possibly TRBD1 for D (5 bases). The germline V gene encodes CDR1 MNHEY and CDR2 SMNVEV (reference sequence). V dropped 2 bases and J dropped 7 bases, with 17 bases sitting between them. The CDR3 sequence is 15 residues long. DNA of the CDR3: TGTGCCAGCAGTTTAAAGGGGATGGTAGTCAGTGGCTACACCTTC. The encoded protein is CASSLKGMVVSGYTF.

The chain couples TRBV14 to TRBJ2-1; possible D gene TRBD2, 6 bases. Germline CDR1 reads SGHDN; CDR2 reads FVKESK. Trimming shortened V by 3 bases and J by 2 bases, and 11 bases separated the two germline ends. The CDR3 contains 15 residues. Here the CDR3 reads CASSHGTGPYNEQFF. In DNA, the CDR3 is TGTGCCAGCAGCCATGGGACTGGCCCCTACAATGAGCAGTTCTTC.

V usage is TRBV18 and J usage is TRBJ1-1, with 8 bases matching TRBD1. V lost 3 bases and J lost 1; bases outside the gene matches: 7. This CDR3 region has 16 residues. Germline values: CDR1 KGHSH, CDR2 LQKENI. The DNA for the CDR3 is TGTGCCAGCTCACCCAGGGGGCAAGGTTGGAACACTGAAGCTTTCTTT. Protein sequence: CASSPRGQGWNTEAFF.

The V call is TRBV5-1, the J call TRBJ1-2; a possible D gene is TRBD1 (5 bases). CDR1 and CDR2 (germline): SGHRS, YFSETQ. The V end lost 4 bases, the J end lost 4 bases, and 17 bases lay between the germline ends. This CDR3 contains 15 residues. DNA of the CDR3: TGCGCCAGCAGCATCACGGGGGTGTCTTCCTATGGCTACACCTTC. This encodes CASSITGVSSYGYTF. The full variable domain, with the rest looked up from reference TRBV5-1 and TRBJ1-2, is KAGVTQTPRYLIKTRGQQVTLSCSPISGHRSVSWYQQTPGQGLQFLFEYFSETQRNKGNFPGRFSGRQFSNSRSEMNVSTLELGDSALYLCASSITGVSSYGYTFGSGTRLTVV.

The chain recombines TRBV18 with TRBJ1-2; TRBD1 aligns across 10 bases. There are 15 residues in the CDR3. CDR1 is KGHSH, CDR2 LQKENI, per germline. With 2 bases clipped from V and 3 bases from J, the junction kept 3 bases outside the gene matches. The CDR3 protein is CASSPTGTGDYGYTF. The CDR3 DNA is TGTGCCAGCTCACCAACCGGGACAGGGGACTATGGCTACACCTTC.

The rearrangement links TRBV19 to TRBJ1-5; TRBD1 matches at 7 bases. Trimming cost V 2 bases and J 7 bases; bases outside gene matches: 11. Germline CDR1 and CDR2: LNHDA and SQIVND (reference sequence). The CDR3 extends over 16 amino acids. The CDR3 is CASSIYDREARQPQHF. The CDR3 DNA follows: TGTGCCAGTAGTATATATGACAGGGAGGCAAGGCAGCCCCAGCATTTT.

This clone has only one observation. A much more abundant neighbour one base away suggests this may be a read error. The V gene is TRBV24-1, the J gene TRBJ1-1; 10 bases are a match to TRBD1. From germline, CDR1 is KGHDR and CDR2 SFDVKD. The trim removed 3 bases at V and 4 bases at J, leaving 4 bases unmatched. This CDR3 has 15 residues. The DNA for the CDR3 is TGTGCCACCAGTGATGCCGGGACAGGGGTCACTGAAGCTTTCTTT. Protein sequence: CATSDAGTGVTEAFF.

In this sample, this clone turned up many times. V and J are TRBV23-1 and TRBJ1-2; 10 bases match TRBD1. TRBV23-1 is an ORF, and what it does is uncertain. Trimming took 9 bases from V and 3 from J; bases not matched to a gene: 7. The CDR3 extends over 14 amino acids. DNA of the CDR3: TGCGCCAGACCCCCCGGACAGGGGGACTATGGCTACACCTTC. Protein: CARPPGQGDYGYTF.

The V gene is TRBV19, the J gene TRBJ1-1; D is ambiguous. Germline V gene lookup returns CDR1 LNHDA and CDR2 SQIVND (reference sequence). V lost 0 bases and J lost 6, with 8 bases in between. This CDR3 is built from 13 residues. The CDR3 coding sequence is TGTGCCAGTAGTATAGATCGGGAGGCTGAAGCTTTCTTT. Protein: CASSIDREAEAFF.

The rearrangement joins TRBV25-1 to TRBJ2-5; 7 bases line up with TRBD1. V was clipped by 6 bases and J by 5 bases; unmatched bases: 12. The CDR3 totals 15 residues. Germline CDR1 is MGHDK and CDR2 is SYGVNS. The CDR3 sequence: CASSLGRGLAETQYF. For the CDR3, the DNA is TGTGCCAGCAGCCTAGGCAGGGGGTTAGCGGAGACCCAGTACTTC. The whole variable domain, filled in from reference TRBV25-1 and TRBJ2-5, reads EADIYQTPRYLVIGTGKKITLECSQTMGHDKMYWYQQDPGMELHLIHYSYGVNSTEKGDLSSESTVSRIRTEHFPLTLESARPSHTSQYLCASSLGRGLAETQYFGPGTRLLVL.

This clone was seen more than once but under ten times. The V gene is TRBV5-6, the J gene TRBJ1-1; D is undetermined. The germline V gene encodes CDR1 SGHDT and CDR2 YYEEEE. The V end was cut by 0 bases, the J end by 4 bases, with 10 bases between. The CDR3 length is 14 residues. CDR3 region: CASSLALSGTEAFF. CDR3 sequence (DNA): TGTGCCAGCAGCTTGGCTCTTTCGGGCACTGAAGCTTTCTTT.

The chain links TRBV28 to TRBJ1-1; D not resolved. This CDR3 contains 12 residues. Germline CDR1 is MDHEN and CDR2 is SYDVKM. V lost 8 bases and J lost 10, with 17 bases in between. In nucleotides, the CDR3 is TGTGCCAGCCGCTCTCGAGGTAGAGGAGCTTTCTTT. Its translation: CASRSRGRGAFF.

The CDR3 sequence is CASSQRGRGFNSPLHF. The CDR3 coding sequence is TGTGCCAGCAGCCAAAGGGGCAGGGGGTTTAATTCACCCCTCCACTTT. This chain uses TRBV14 with TRBJ1-6; 7 nucleotides align to TRBD1. V was pared by 2 bases and J by 6 bases, with 7 bases of the junction left unmatched. The CDR3 spans 16 residues. CDR1 and CDR2 from the germline V gene are SGHDN and FVKESK. The full variable domain, rest sourced from reference TRBV14 and TRBJ1-6, is EAGVTQFPSHSVIEKGQTVTLRCDPISGHDNLYWYRRVMGKEIKFLLHFVKESKQDESGMPNNRFLAERTGGTYSTLKVQPAELEDSGVYFCASSQRGRGFNSPLHFGNGTRLTVT.

This chain uses TRBV18 with TRBJ1-5; a possible D gene is TRBD1 (5 bases). Germline V gene data show CDR1 as KGHSH and CDR2 as LQKENI. The CDR3 has 14 amino acids. V lost 8 bases, J lost 0 bases, and 11 bases lay in between. The CDR3 DNA sequence: TGTGCCAGCAGCGACAGCAATAGCAATCAGCCCCAGCATTTT. This codes for CASSDSNSNQPQHF.